This T cell receptor (beta chain) was recorded in a study of vaccination effects on CD4 cells after COVID-19. The overall study: Vaccination of participants consisted of two doses of either the BNT162b2 or mRNA-1273 vaccine. Whole-study findings and limits: Few convalescent patients were included, and no early post-infection timepoints were sampled. The study found marked clonal contraction of infection- and vaccine-induced clones late after vaccination.

As regards this clone: Antigen: not known.

Peptide-pool stimulation followed by sequencing identified expanded antigen-specific CD4+ clonotypes in the ViraFEST assay. Upon completion of around 9 days in culture, CD4+ T cells were isolated. Testing of the vaccine recipients showed negative nucleocapsid antibodies and no prior SARS-CoV-2 infection. Cultivation was performed at roughly 2.2 million PBMC per well with 9 to 10 IU/ml IL-2 and 9.5 to 10 ug/ml peptides added. With 4 bases removed from V and 2 bases from J, the gap between germline ends came to 15 bases. CDR1 is SGHRS, CDR2 YFSETQ, per germline. This CDR3 region has 15 residues. Measured with immunoSEQ multiplex PCR; TCRdb has only the in-frame clones, and not every one. The profile shows around 45,000 clones, around 81% of them singletons.

The TCR comes from a human donor who received a COVID-19 vaccine. The chain recombines TRBV5-1 with TRBJ1-1; a possible D gene is TRBD1 (5 bases). Material: CD4+ T cells from PBMCs cultured with SARS-CoV-2 spike peptides, obtained before COVID-19 vaccination. The CDR3: CASSPGRTVNTEAFF. The CDR3 DNA is TGCGCCAGCAGCCCGGGACGGACGGTTAACACTGAAGCTTTCTTT.